These T cell receptor beta chains were read from a single sample in a study of memory CD4+ T cells and cytomegalovirus serostatus. Sequencing used immunoSEQ multiplex PCR; TCRdb keeps in-frame clones, though not all of them. The table shows tens of thousands of clones, with over 75% occurring only once. The specimen sequenced was memory CD4+ T cells from blood. The receptor source for this set is an adult in good health and CMV-seronegative. CDR3s include the opening cysteine and the closing phenylalanine or tryptophan. Fields, in order: J gene, V gene, clone size, CDR3 length, D gene, CDR3 DNA, CDR3 protein. A D gene is named only where the DNA matches it firmly. Expanded clones are given a class, and other clones once, few, many or no size at all.

TRBJ2-5	TRBV18	.	15	.	TGTGCCAGCTCACTTACCCGACGGGACGAAGAGACCCAGTACTTC	CASSLTRRDEETQYF
TRBJ2-1	TRBV7-2	.	15	TRBD2	TGTGCCAGCAGGCTGGCGGGGGGGCGTGGCAATGAGCAGTTCTTC	CASRLAGGRGNEQFF
TRBJ2-5	TRBV5-1	.	13	.	TGCGCCAGCAGTCGACAGGCGGAAGAGACCCAGTACTTC	CASSRQAEETQYF
TRBJ1-1	TRBV29-1	.	13	.	TGCAGCGTTGAAAAGGGGGAGGAAGCTGGGGCTTTCTTT	CSVEKGEEAGAFF
TRBJ2-5	TRBV2	.	14	TRBD1	TGTGCCAGCCGCTTTGGGACAGAGCAAGAGACCCAGTACTTC	CASRFGTEQETQYF
TRBJ1-1	TRBV6-6	.	15	.	TGTGCCAGCAGCTCTCTAGAGGGCCTGAACACTGAAGCTTTCTTT	CASSSLEGLNTEAFF
TRBJ1-1	TRBV19	.	16	.	TGTGCCAGTACGCGGGAGTCGGGGACGACGAACACTGAAGCTTTCTTT	CASTRESGTTNTEAFF
TRBJ1-1	TRBV5-1	once	16	.	TGCGCCAGCAGCTTGACCGGGACCGCCGGGGTCACTGAAGCTTTCTTT	CASSLTGTAGVTEAFF
TRBJ2-2	TRBV27	.	13	.	TGTGCCAGCAGGAGAGTAGGAACCGGGGAGCTGTTTTTT	CASRRVGTGELFF
TRBJ1-1	TRBV27	.	14	.	TGTGCCAGCAGTCCCTCCCGTCTGAACACTGAAGCTTTCTTT	CASSPSRLNTEAFF
TRBJ2-3	TRBV10-2	.	15	.	TGCGCCAGCAGTGAGTCGGCCGAATTCACAGATACGCAGTATTTT	CASSESAEFTDTQYF
TRBJ2-1	TRBV7-3	.	15	TRBD2	TGTGCCAGCAGCCCGAGCGGGGTAATAGGCAATGAGCAGTTCTTC	CASSPSGVIGNEQFF
TRBJ2-3	TRBV4-1	.	14	.	TGCGCCAGCAGCCAAGATACAGGGTTGAATACGCAGTATTTT	CASSQDTGLNTQYF
TRBJ2-5	TRBV11-1	once	16	.	TGTGCCAGCAGCCCCAGGGGAGCGGGGTACCAAGAGACCCAGTACTTC	CASSPRGAGYQETQYF
TRBJ2-1	TRBV5-6	.	13	.	TGTGCCAGCAGCACGGACTATTACAATGAGCAGTTCTTC	CASSTDYYNEQFF
TRBJ2-5	TRBV5-1	once	13	TRBD1	TGCGCCAGCAGCAAGGACAGGGTGGAGACCCAGTACTTC	CASSKDRVETQYF
TRBJ2-7	TRBV7-2	.	13	TRBD1	TGTGCCAGCAGCTCACAGGGGGTGGGGGAGCAGTACTTC	CASSSQGVGEQYF
TRBJ2-3	TRBV9	few	15	TRBD2	TGTGCCAGCAGCGTGTCGGGACTACTCACAGATACGCAGTATTTT	CASSVSGLLTDTQYF
TRBJ1-1	TRBV2	.	14	TRBD1	TGTGCCAGCACCTTGGACAGGGCGAACACTGAAGCTTTCTTT	CASTLDRANTEAFF
TRBJ1-2	TRBV5-6	once	16	TRBD1	TGTGCCAGCAGCTACAACCAGGGGGCACCTAACTATGGCTACACCTTC	CASSYNQGAPNYGYTF
TRBJ2-3	TRBV2	.	14	.	TGTGCCAGCATGTCAGGACAGCTCACAGATACGCAGTATTTT	CASMSGQLTDTQYF
TRBJ2-3	TRBV5-6	.	13	TRBD1	TGTGCCAGCAGTTCGAGAGGGGGCTCTACGCAGTATTTT	CASSSRGGSTQYF
TRBJ2-5	TRBV6-5	.	13	.	TGTGCCAGCACCTACGTCGGGGAAGAGACCCAGTACTTC	CASTYVGEETQYF
TRBJ2-5	TRBV19	.	15	.	TGTGCCAGTAGTATGGGCGGGGTCTCGAGAGAGACCCAGTACTTC	CASSMGGVSRETQYF
TRBJ2-7	TRBV28	.	15	TRBD1	TGTGCCAGCAGTTTAGGGGACAGGGGAAAGAACGAGCAGTACTTC	CASSLGDRGKNEQYF
TRBJ1-4	TRBV18	.	13	.	TGTGCCAGCTCACCCGGACGGGATGAAAAACTGTTTTTT	CASSPGRDEKLFF
TRBJ1-1	TRBV20-1	.	11	.	TGCAGTGCTCCGGGGGTGAGTGAAGCTTTCTTT	CSAPGVSEAFF
TRBJ1-6	TRBV5-1	.	16	TRBD1	TGCGCCAGCAGCTGGACTTCAGGACAGGTTAATTCACCCCTCCACTTT	CASSWTSGQVNSPLHF
TRBJ1-1	TRBV27	.	12	TRBD1	TGTGCCAGCAGGGCGTGGAGGGGGCTGGCTTTCTTT	CASRAWRGLAFF
TRBJ1-1	TRBV15	.	17	TRBD1	TGTGCCACCAACGCAGGTTTCGGGACAGCCATGAACACTGAAGCTTTCTTT	CATNAGFGTAMNTEAFF
TRBJ1-5	TRBV7-6	few	15	.	TGTGCCAGCAGCGAAGTCTCGGGAAGAAATCAGCCCCAGCATTTT	CASSEVSGRNQPQHF